This TCR beta chain was obtained from a study of cytomegalovirus exposure and HLA in healthy donors. Study-wide points: Investigators reported approximately 150 TCR beta chains as tied to cytomegalovirus. Subsequent analysis showed first-cohort TCR clusters tending to co-occur in 120 validation repertoires.

The protocol was immunoSEQ multiplex PCR, while the TCRdb copy is restricted to in-frame clones and leaves out a portion. The sample has 250,000 to 350,000 clones, roughly 88% seen once. About this clone itself: Its antigen is undetermined.

The source is a man in his thirties or forties in good health and CMV-seronegative. The source material was PBMCs.

CDR3 in amino acids: CASSLEGVYLGNTEAFF. Written as DNA, the CDR3 is TGTGCCAGCAGCTTGGAGGGAGTATACCTAGGGAACACTGAAGCTTTCTTT. The rearrangement joins TRBV5-4 to TRBJ1-1, with unresolved D. Trimming shortened V by 0 bases and J by 1 base, and 16 bases separated the two germline ends. The germline V gene has CDR1 SGHNT and CDR2 YYREEE (reference sequence). The CDR3 totals 17 residues.